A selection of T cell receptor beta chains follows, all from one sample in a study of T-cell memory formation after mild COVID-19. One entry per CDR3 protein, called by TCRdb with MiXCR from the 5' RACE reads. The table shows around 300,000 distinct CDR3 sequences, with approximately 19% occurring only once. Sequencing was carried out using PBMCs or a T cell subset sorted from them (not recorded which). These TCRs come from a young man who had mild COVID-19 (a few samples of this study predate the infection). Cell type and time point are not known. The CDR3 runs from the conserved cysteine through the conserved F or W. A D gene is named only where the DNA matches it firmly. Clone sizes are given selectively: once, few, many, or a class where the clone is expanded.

cdr3_nt: TGCGCCAGCAGACCGGACGGTATACCTGGAAACACCATATATTTT
cdr3_aa: CASRPDGIPGNTIYF
d_call: .
v_call: TRBV5-1
j_call: TRBJ1-3
clone_size: .

cdr3_nt: TGTGCCAGCAGCCACCGGCAGGGCACCGGGGAGCTGTTTTTT
cdr3_aa: CASSHRQGTGELFF
d_call: .
v_call: TRBV6-2/TRBV6-3
j_call: TRBJ2-2
clone_size: few

cdr3_nt: TGCGCCAGCGGCCTGAGCTCCTACAATGAGCAGTTCTTC
cdr3_aa: CASGLSSYNEQFF
d_call: .
v_call: TRBV5-1
j_call: TRBJ2-1
clone_size: .

cdr3_nt: TGTGCCAGTAGTCCGCTTGGGGCGGGGGGGCAGGTTGAGCAGTTCTTC
cdr3_aa: CASSPLGAGGQVEQFF
d_call: TRBD2
v_call: TRBV19
j_call: TRBJ2-1
clone_size: once

cdr3_nt: TGTGCCAGCAGCTTAACCTCTTACTCCGAGCAGTACTTC
cdr3_aa: CASSLTSYSEQYF
d_call: .
v_call: TRBV7-3
j_call: TRBJ2-7
clone_size: many

cdr3_nt: TGTGCCAGCAGCGTCACCCCCGCAGGCTCCTATGGCTACACCTTC
cdr3_aa: CASSVTPAGSYGYTF
d_call: .
v_call: TRBV9
j_call: TRBJ1-2
clone_size: few

cdr3_nt: TGTGCCAGCAGTTTATCAGGGTGGAATTCACCCCTCCACTTT
cdr3_aa: CASSLSGWNSPLHF
d_call: .
v_call: TRBV12-3/TRBV12-4
j_call: TRBJ1-6
clone_size: .

cdr3_nt: TGTGCCAGCACTGGAGAGGGGGACGGGGGTAGAGCCCTCCACTTT
cdr3_aa: CASTGEGDGGRALHF
d_call: .
v_call: TRBV6-1
j_call: TRBJ1-6
clone_size: few

cdr3_nt: TGCGCCAGCAGCCAGACGAAACCGGGTTTTCCTGGCTACACCTTC
cdr3_aa: CASSQTKPGFPGYTF
d_call: .
v_call: TRBV4-3
j_call: TRBJ1-2
clone_size: .

cdr3_nt: TGCAGCGTTGGGTGGACACTGAACACTGAAGCTTTCTTT
cdr3_aa: CSVGWTLNTEAFF
d_call: .
v_call: TRBV29-1
j_call: TRBJ1-1
clone_size: .

cdr3_nt: TGCGCCAGCAGCCAAGTGGGGCTTAACCAAGAGACCCAGTACTTC
cdr3_aa: CASSQVGLNQETQYF
d_call: .
v_call: TRBV4-1
j_call: TRBJ2-5
clone_size: few

cdr3_nt: TGTGCCACCAGCAGAGGCATAGTGGACGGGGGACGACGATCCTCCTACAATGAGCAGTTCTTC
cdr3_aa: CATSRGIVDGGRRSSYNEQFF
d_call: .
v_call: TRBV15
j_call: TRBJ2-1
clone_size: .

cdr3_nt: TGTGCCAGCAGCAAAGACAGGGGGAACGGCGGGGAGCTGTTTTTT
cdr3_aa: CASSKDRGNGGELFF
d_call: TRBD1
v_call: TRBV5-6
j_call: TRBJ2-2
clone_size: few

cdr3_nt: TGTGCCAGCAGCTTAACGAATCAGGGTTATACCGGGGAGCTGTTTTTT
cdr3_aa: CASSLTNQGYTGELFF
d_call: .
v_call: TRBV7-6
j_call: TRBJ2-2
clone_size: .

cdr3_nt: TGTGCCACCAGCAGAGGTACAGGAGCGAACACCGGGGAGCTGTTTTTT
cdr3_aa: CATSRGTGANTGELFF
d_call: .
v_call: TRBV15
j_call: TRBJ2-2
clone_size: .

cdr3_nt: TGTGCCAGCAGTCCCGGACAGGGAATGGGGCCCGAGCAGTACTTC
cdr3_aa: CASSPGQGMGPEQYF
d_call: TRBD1
v_call: TRBV6-6
j_call: TRBJ2-7
clone_size: .

cdr3_nt: TGTGCCAGCAGCCCCGGGACAGGGGGATCCTACGAGCAGTACTTC
cdr3_aa: CASSPGTGGSYEQYF
d_call: TRBD1
v_call: TRBV6-5
j_call: TRBJ2-7
clone_size: few

cdr3_nt: TGTGCCAGTAGTGACGGGACGGGTAATTCACCCCTCCACTTT
cdr3_aa: CASSDGTGNSPLHF
d_call: .
v_call: TRBV19
j_call: TRBJ1-6
clone_size: few

cdr3_nt: TGTGCCAGCAGTTACGACCGGGGACGGGGCTACACCTTC
cdr3_aa: CASSYDRGRGYTF
d_call: .
v_call: TRBV5-6
j_call: TRBJ1-2
clone_size: .

cdr3_nt: TGTGCCAGCACCCTATGGCTCCCGACAGATACGCAGTATTTT
cdr3_aa: CASTLWLPTDTQYF
d_call: .
v_call: TRBV12-3/TRBV12-4
j_call: TRBJ2-3
clone_size: many

cdr3_nt: TGTGCCACCAGTGATTCCCAGGGAATAGGCTACACCTTC
cdr3_aa: CATSDSQGIGYTF
d_call: .
v_call: TRBV24-1
j_call: TRBJ1-2
clone_size: .

cdr3_nt: TGTGCCAGCAGCCCAAGTGGGGGGGGCGACACAGATACGCAGTATTTT
cdr3_aa: CASSPSGGGDTDTQYF
d_call: .
v_call: TRBV13
j_call: TRBJ2-3
clone_size: .

cdr3_nt: TGTGCCATCAGTGCCAGACAAGGCAGGACTGAAGCTTTCTTT
cdr3_aa: CAISARQGRTEAFF
d_call: .
v_call: TRBV10-3
j_call: TRBJ1-1
clone_size: .

cdr3_nt: TGTGCCACCAGTAAGGGGCGGAACGGTGGCTACACCTTC
cdr3_aa: CATSKGRNGGYTF
d_call: .
v_call: TRBV24-1
j_call: TRBJ1-2
clone_size: .

cdr3_nt: TGCGCCAGCAGTGTGACAGGGGTGGCCTCCTACGAGCAGTACTTC
cdr3_aa: CASSVTGVASYEQYF
d_call: TRBD1
v_call: TRBV4-1
j_call: TRBJ2-7
clone_size: .